Sequencing of this T cell receptor beta chain was carried out in a study of OX40 agonist ivuxolimab in advanced cancers. Trimming left V 6 bases short and J 0 bases short, with 16 bases between. CDR1 is LNHNV and CDR2 is YYDKDF in the germline V gene (reference sequence). The CDR3 consists of 16 residues. Clones were read by immunoSEQ multiplex PCR, and TCRdb kept only the in-frame ones, dropping some. The table lists tens of thousands of clones, roughly nine tenths of them singletons, with 9% to 15% in the top ten. This sample comprised CD4+ or CD8+ T cells sorted from blood, obtained in a trial of the OX40 agonist ivuxolimab. The rearrangement joins TRBV15 to TRBJ2-3, with D possibly TRBD2 on 5 matching bases. This TCR was sampled from an adult with an advanced solid tumor such as melanoma, head and neck, liver or kidney cancer. CDR3 loop: CATRVDSAASTDTQYF. CDR3 nucleotides: TGTGCCACCAGGGTAGATAGCGCTGCTAGCACAGATACGCAGTATTTT.